The sequence of this TCR beta chain was determined in a study of blood T cell repertoires in COVID-19 (dated by TCRdb to about 2020). In terms of the full investigation: Samples covering the acute and convalescent phases of COVID-19 were provided by collaborators in the United States, Italy and Spain. The material from the prospective study consisted of cDNA or gDNA derived from T cells, B-cell-depleted T cells, or PBMCs. The dataset comprised deeply sampled blood TCRbeta repertoires from subjects exposed to, actively infected with, or recovered from COVID-19. The repertoires were released in a freely available public database intended as a resource for research on the immune response to SARS-CoV-2. The samples were drawn from the first 160 participants of the ongoing ImmuneRACE study and from 950 to 1,500 subjects provided by 6 global collaborators. Sample metadata almost always included a de-identified subject ID, COVID-19 status, age in years and sex. Where available, HLA class I and class II types were obtained from metadata supplied by the sample provider rather than from assay-based typing. The full study reports these points: Clinical and demographic metadata were provided uncurated, with the amount varying by source and participant.

CDR1 SGHAT and CDR2 FQDESV were looked up in the germline V gene (reference sequence). The CDR3 measures 16 amino acids from cysteine to phenylalanine. The DNA shown is the 48-base CDR3, in frame from base 1. TCRbeta CDR3 regions were amplified from genomic DNA using the immunoSEQ Assay, a bias-controlled multiplex PCR. In the paper's pipeline: Nucleated cell counts per sample were estimated from amplification of reference gene primers within the assay. Sequence reads were collapsed and filtered to measure the absolute abundance of every unique TCRbeta CDR3 rearrangement. Productive Simpson clonality was computed per sample as the square root of Simpson's diversity index over productive rearrangements. TCRdb holds this immuneACCESS table with in-frame rearrangements only. Some clones are missing; in checked studies, unresolved V genes explain under half, and the rest has no known cause. The V and J calls and the clone size are those of that table, but D and trimming were determined from the DNA. This sample comprises around 130,000 clones, about four fifths of them detected only once. Roughly 9% of the sample lies in the top ten.

Collaborating institutions collected whole blood in K2EDTA tubes following their own protocols. For TCRbeta analysis, collaborators shipped samples in one of three forms: frozen whole blood, isolated PBMCs, or DNA extracted from either of those sample types. This clone was seen a single time. Its antigen remains unidentified. Sequence at one end of the junction differs from germline and may be a read error. The receptor was isolated from a man aged 35 to 55 with active or convalescent COVID-19. This chain joins TRBV11-1 to TRBJ1-2, and possibly TRBD1, on 5 matching bases. Sequenced: peripheral blood. The CDR3 region reads CASSLAAGETNYGYTF. The nucleotide sequence is given as TGTGCCAGCAGCTTAGCGGCGGGGGAAACTAATTATGGCTACACCTTC.